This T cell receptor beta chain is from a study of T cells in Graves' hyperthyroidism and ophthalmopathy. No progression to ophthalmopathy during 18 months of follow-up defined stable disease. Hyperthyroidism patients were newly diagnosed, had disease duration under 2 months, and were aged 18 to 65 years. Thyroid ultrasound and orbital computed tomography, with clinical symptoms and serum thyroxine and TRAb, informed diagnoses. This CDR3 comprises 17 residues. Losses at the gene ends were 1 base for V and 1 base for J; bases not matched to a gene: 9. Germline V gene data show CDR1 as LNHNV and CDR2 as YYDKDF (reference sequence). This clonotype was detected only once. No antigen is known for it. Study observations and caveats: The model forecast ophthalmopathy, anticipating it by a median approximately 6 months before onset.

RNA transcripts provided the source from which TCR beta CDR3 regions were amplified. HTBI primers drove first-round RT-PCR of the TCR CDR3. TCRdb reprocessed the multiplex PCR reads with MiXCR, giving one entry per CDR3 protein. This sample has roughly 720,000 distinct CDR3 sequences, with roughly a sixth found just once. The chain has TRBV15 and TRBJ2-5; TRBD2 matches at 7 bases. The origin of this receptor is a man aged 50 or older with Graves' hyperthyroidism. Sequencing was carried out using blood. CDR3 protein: CATSRVRRGELQETQYF. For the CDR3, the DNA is TGTGCCACCAGCAGAGTCAGACGGGGGGAGCTCCAAGAGACCCAGTACTTC.